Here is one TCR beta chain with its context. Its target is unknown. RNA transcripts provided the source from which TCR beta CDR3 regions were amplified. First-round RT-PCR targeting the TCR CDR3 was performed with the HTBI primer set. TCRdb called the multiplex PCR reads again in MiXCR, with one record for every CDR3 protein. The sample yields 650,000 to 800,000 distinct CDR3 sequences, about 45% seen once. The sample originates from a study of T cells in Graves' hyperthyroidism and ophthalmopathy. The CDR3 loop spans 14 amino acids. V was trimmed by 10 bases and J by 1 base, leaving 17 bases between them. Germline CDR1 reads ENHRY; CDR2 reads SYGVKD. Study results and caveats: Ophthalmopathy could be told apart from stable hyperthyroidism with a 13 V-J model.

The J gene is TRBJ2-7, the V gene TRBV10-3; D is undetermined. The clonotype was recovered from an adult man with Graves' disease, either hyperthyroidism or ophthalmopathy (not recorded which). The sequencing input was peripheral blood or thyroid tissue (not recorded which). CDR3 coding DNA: TGTGCCACCGTTTCCATGGCAGAGTCCTACGAGCAGTACTTC. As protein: CATVSMAESYEQYF.